In this sample, the clone carrying this T cell receptor (beta chain) turned up once. The data originate from a study of shared clonotypes between healthy human individuals. Study information: Researchers drew samples from a couple of women and a few men aged 18 to 49.

The CD4+ fraction was divided into a CD45RA+ naive subset and a CD45RA-negative memory subset. Trimming took off 4 bases at V and 0 bases at J, with 17 bases between the two ends. This CDR3 contains 17 residues. Germline V gives CDR1 SGHDT, CDR2 YYEEEE. Sequencing was performed with immunoSEQ multiplex PCR; in TCRdb, only in-frame clones are kept and a portion is missing. The table has some 1 million clones, about 76% seen once; the top ten hold about 1.5%. Sequencing was done on a sample of memory CD4+ T cells sorted from blood. The subset here: CD45RA-negative fraction. The chain has TRBV5-6 and TRBJ2-1; TRBD1 might be the D (5 bases). This TCR was recovered from a man aged 18 to 30 in good health. In DNA form, the CDR3 reads TGTGCCAGCAGCCCCTGGTCTGGGGCTGGCTCCTACAATGAGCAGTTCTTC. Its protein is CASSPWSGAGSYNEQFF. The full variable domain, with the rest looked up from reference TRBV5-6 and TRBJ2-1, is DAGVTQSPTHLIKTRGQQVTLRCSPKSGHDTVSWYQQALGQGPQFIFQYYEEEERQRGNFPDRFSGHQFPNYSSELNVNALLLGDSALYLCASSPWSGAGSYNEQFFGPGTRLTVL.